This entry lists 13 T cell receptor beta chains sequenced from one sample in a study of CD8 T cells in Susac syndrome. Random hexamers were used to reverse transcribe an amount of roughly 0.5 to 1 ug RNA. Via MiXCR, TCRdb re-called the immunoSEQ multiplex PCR reads, giving one row per CDR3 protein. The sample lists about 120,000 distinct CDR3 sequences, around 94% occurring once. Sequencing input: CD8+ T cells from PBMCs. These receptor sequences come from a human donor with Susac syndrome.

DNA for the CDR3: TGTGCCAGCAGCTCCCAGGGAGTAGCGGGGGCCGGCCAAGAAGAGACCCAGTACTTC. This codes for CASSSQGVAGAGQEETQYF. V and J are TRBV12-3 or TRBV12-4 and TRBJ2-5; 9 bases are shared with TRBD2. The CDR3 length is 19 residues. V gave up 6 bases and J gave up 3 bases; unmatched junction bases: 20.

V gene TRBV2 combines with J gene TRBJ2-1; D unresolved. Trimming removed 3 bases from V and 6 bases from J, with 3 bases in between. The CDR3 loop spans 11 amino acids. The germline V gene has CDR1 SNHLY and CDR2 FYNNEI. This CDR3 is CASSEVNEQFF. The DNA for the CDR3 is TGTGCCAGCAGTGAGGTCAATGAGCAGTTCTTC. Supplemented by reference TRBV2 and TRBJ2-1, the full variable domain reads EPEVTQTPSHQVTQMGQEVILRCVPISNHLYFYWYRQILGQKVEFLVSFYNNEISEKSEIFDDQFSVERPDGSNFTLKIRSTKLEDSAMYFCASSEVNEQFFGPGTRLTVL.

The chain combines TRBV1 with TRBJ2-5; the tabulated D call, TRBD2, remains unverified against the DNA. TRBV1 is classified as a pseudogene. This CDR3 is 17 amino acids long. The CDR3 sequence is CTSSQDRRRLAGETQYF. The CDR3 bases are TGCACCAGCAGCCAAGATCGACGCCGACTAGCAGGGGAGACCCAGTACTTC.

In DNA form, the CDR3 reads TGTGCCACCAGCAGAGATGGGGAGGGCACTGAAGCTTTCTTT. This codes for CATSRDGEGTEAFF. This chain uses TRBV15 with TRBJ1-1; no definite D call. Looked up from germline, CDR1 is LNHNV and CDR2 is YYDKDF (reference sequence). This CDR3 has 14 amino acids. V lost 0 bases and J lost 4, with 9 bases in between.

J is TRBJ1-4 and V is TRBV7-9; D not certain. The CDR3 is 13 amino acids. V lost 4 bases and J lost 8, with 11 bases in between. Germline V gene lookup returns CDR1 SEHNR and CDR2 FQNEAQ (reference sequence). CDR3 loop: CASSSGPGEKLFF. CDR3 coding DNA: TGTGCCAGCAGCTCAGGACCGGGAGAAAAACTGTTTTTT.

CDR3 in DNA: TGTGCCAGCAGCTCCTTGGACAGCCAAGGGGGAAAACTGTTTTTT. It yields the protein CASSSLDSQGGKLFF. This chain connects TRBV7-9 to TRBJ1-4; D may be TRBD1 (6 bases). Germline V gene sequence: CDR1 SEHNR, CDR2 FQNEAQ (reference sequence). The CDR3 length is 15 residues. V was pared by 4 bases and J by 10 bases, with 19 bases between.

The rearrangement uses TRBV29-1 and TRBJ2-2; D is ambiguous. The CDR3 consists of 12 residues. V lost 0 bases and J lost 6, with 5 bases in between. Germline V lookup: CDR1 SQVTM, CDR2 ANQGSEA. The CDR3 loop is CSVEEAAGELFF. As DNA, the CDR3 is TGCAGCGTTGAAGAAGCCGCCGGGGAGCTGTTTTTT.

The J gene is TRBJ1-6, the V gene TRBV25-1, with D maybe TRBD1 (5 bases). Looked up from germline, CDR1 is MGHDK and CDR2 is SYGVNS. CDR3 size: 14 residues. V lost 6 bases, J lost 7 bases, and 13 bases lay in between. CDR3 sequence reads: CASSLWDPNSPLHF. The CDR3 bases are TGTGCCAGCAGCCTATGGGACCCGAATTCACCCCTCCACTTT.

V and J are TRBV5-6 and TRBJ1-1; perhaps TRBD1 as D (5 bases). The CDR3 loop spans 11 amino acids. V was shortened by 5 bases and J by 7 bases, with 9 bases between the two germline ends. CDR1 and CDR2 (germline): SGHDT, YYEEEE. As DNA, the CDR3 is TGTGCCAGCAGTCTCGACAGTGAAGCTTTCTTT. Translating it yields CASSLDSEAFF.

The chain combines TRBV27 with TRBJ2-7; 10 positions agree with TRBD1. The length of the CDR3 is 16 residues. J lost 2 bases, V lost 0 bases, and 4 bases had no gene match. Germline-derived CDR1 and CDR2 are MNHEY and SMNVEV (reference sequence). CDR3 in amino acids: CASSLSPGTGAYEQYF. CDR3 DNA: TGTGCCAGCAGTTTATCTCCCGGGACAGGGGCCTACGAGCAGTACTTC.

CDR3 loop: CASSPGQGTEGYGYTF. Here the CDR3 DNA reads TGTGCCAGCAGTCCGGGACAGGGAACAGAAGGCTATGGCTACACCTTC. The gene calls are TRBV6-1 and TRBJ1-2; 9 bases agree with TRBD1. Germline loops: CDR1 MNHNS, CDR2 SASEGT. The CDR3 spans 16 residues. After removal of 5 bases from V and 4 bases from J, the junction contained 11 bases not matched to a gene.

The genes are TRBV4-1 and TRBJ2-7; TRBD1 aligns across 8 bases. V lost 3 bases, J lost 6 bases, and 4 bases stayed unmatched. CDR1 and CDR2 (germline): MGHRA, YSYEKL. The CDR3 covers 13 residues. CDR3 loop: CASSQKQGGEQYF. CDR3 nucleotide sequence: TGCGCCAGCAGCCAGAAACAGGGGGGCGAGCAGTACTTC.

V is TRBV27 and J is TRBJ2-4; 7 positions agree with TRBD2. Germline trimming cut 0 bases from V and 8 bases from J; bases unmatched to any gene: 4. The CDR3 contains 14 residues. Germline lookup yields CDR1 MNHEY and CDR2 SMNVEV (reference sequence). The CDR3 sequence is CASSLSGGMHIQYF. The CDR3 DNA sequence: TGTGCCAGCAGTTTATCGGGAGGGATGCACATTCAGTACTTC.